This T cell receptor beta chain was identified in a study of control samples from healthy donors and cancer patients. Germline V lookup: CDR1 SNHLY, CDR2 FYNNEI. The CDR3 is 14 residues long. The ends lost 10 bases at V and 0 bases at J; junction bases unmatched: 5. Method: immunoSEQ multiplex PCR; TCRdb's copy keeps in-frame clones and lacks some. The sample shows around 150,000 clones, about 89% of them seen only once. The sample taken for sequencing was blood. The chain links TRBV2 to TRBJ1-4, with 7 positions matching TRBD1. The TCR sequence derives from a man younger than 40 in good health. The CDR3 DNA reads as TGTGCCATCCTCAGGGGGTCAACTAATGAAAAACTGTTTTTT. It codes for CAILRGSTNEKLFF.